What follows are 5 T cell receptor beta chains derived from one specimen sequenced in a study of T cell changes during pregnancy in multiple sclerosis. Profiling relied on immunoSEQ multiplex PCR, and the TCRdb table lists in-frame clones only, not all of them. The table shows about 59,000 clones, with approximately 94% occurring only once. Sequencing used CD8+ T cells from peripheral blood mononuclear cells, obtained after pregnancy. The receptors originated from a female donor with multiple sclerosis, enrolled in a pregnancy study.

The CDR3 coding sequence is TGTGCCAGCAGCGCGGACAGGGCTCAGGGCTATGGCTACACCTTC. Translation: CASSADRAQGYGYTF. This rearrangement joins TRBV9 to TRBJ1-2; TRBD1 aligns across 8 bases. In germline, CDR1 is SGDLS, CDR2 YYNGEE. CDR3 length: 15 amino acids. V lost 3 bases and J lost 4; bases outside the gene matches: 8.

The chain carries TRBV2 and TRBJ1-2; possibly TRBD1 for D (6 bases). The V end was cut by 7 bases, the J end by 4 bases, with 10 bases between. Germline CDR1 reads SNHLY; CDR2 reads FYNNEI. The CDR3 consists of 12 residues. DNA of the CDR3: TGTGCCAGCAAGGGGGGGCGCTATGGCTACACCTTC. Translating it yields CASKGGRYGYTF.

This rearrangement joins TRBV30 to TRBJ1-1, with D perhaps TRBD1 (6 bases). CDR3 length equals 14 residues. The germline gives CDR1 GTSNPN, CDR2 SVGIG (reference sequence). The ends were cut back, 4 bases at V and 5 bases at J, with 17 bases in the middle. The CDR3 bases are TGTGCCTGGATACTCGGTATGGGGGCAACTGAAGCTTTCTTT. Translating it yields CAWILGMGATEAFF.

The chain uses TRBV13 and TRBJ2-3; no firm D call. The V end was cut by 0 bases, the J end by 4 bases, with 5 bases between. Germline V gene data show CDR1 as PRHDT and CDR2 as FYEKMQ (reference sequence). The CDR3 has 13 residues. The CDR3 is CASSLGSADTQYF. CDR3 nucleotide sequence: TGTGCCAGCAGCTTAGGGTCCGCAGATACGCAGTATTTT.

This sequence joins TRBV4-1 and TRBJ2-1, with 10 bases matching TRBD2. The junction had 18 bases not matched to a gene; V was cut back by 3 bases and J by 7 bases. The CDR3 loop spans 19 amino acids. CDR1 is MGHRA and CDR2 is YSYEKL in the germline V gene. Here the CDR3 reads CASSHETSGYLDQGNEQFF. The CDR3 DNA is TGCGCCAGCAGCCACGAGACTAGCGGGTACCTAGATCAAGGGAATGAGCAGTTCTTC.